These 32 T cell receptor beta chains originate from one sample sequenced in a study of shared clonotypes between healthy human individuals. Sequencing was performed with immunoSEQ multiplex PCR; in TCRdb, only in-frame clones are kept and a portion is missing. The table includes 600,000 to 750,000 clones, about 92% detected once. Sequenced: memory CD8+ T cells from PBMCs. The subset denotes: CD45RO+ cells pooled with CCR7-negative TemRA cells. The receptors come from a man between 18 and 29 years old in good health. Some clones in this sample may be carry-over from other donors' samples.

The chain uses TRBV14 and TRBJ1-2, with unresolved D. V lost 4 bases to trimming and J lost 3 bases, with 12 bases between them. The CDR3 has 14 amino acids. The germline V gene has CDR1 SGHDN and CDR2 FVKESK. DNA for the CDR3: TGTGCCAGCAGCCCCCGAAGAGGGTACTATGGCTACACCTTC. This codes for CASSPRRGYYGYTF.

V is TRBV9 and J is TRBJ2-4; no reliable D call. Germline V lookup: CDR1 SGDLS, CDR2 YYNGEE. Trimming cost V 0 bases and J 7 bases, with 11 bases left between them. This CDR3 has 14 amino acids. CDR3 sequence (DNA): TGTGCCAGCAGCGTAGAAGGACCGGCGAACATTCAGTACTTC. It encodes CASSVEGPANIQYF.

The chain couples TRBV28 to TRBJ2-1; D is ambiguous. This CDR3 is 13 amino acids long. V lost 4 bases, J lost 3 bases, and 7 bases lay in between. Germline values: CDR1 MDHEN, CDR2 SYDVKM. CDR3 nucleotides: TGTGCCAGCAGTTGGACGGACTACAATGAGCAGTTCTTC. It is translated as CASSWTDYNEQFF.

This clone was detected many times. The sample has other DNA sequences that encode this CDR3 too. This chain links TRBV14 with TRBJ2-5; TRBD2 matches at 13 bases. This CDR3 is built from 16 residues. V was pared by 4 bases and J by 5 bases, with 7 bases of the junction left unmatched. Looked up from germline, CDR1 is SGHDN and CDR2 is FVKESK. CDR3 DNA sequence: TGTGCCAGCAGCCTGGGACTAGCGGGAAGGAAGGAGACCCAGTACTTC. Protein product: CASSLGLAGRKETQYF.

V is TRBV27 and J is TRBJ2-7; D not resolved. The CDR3 runs to 15 residues. Germline V gene data show CDR1 as MNHEY and CDR2 as SMNVEV (reference sequence). The V end lost 6 bases, the J end lost 2 bases, and 17 bases lay between the germline ends. The DNA for the CDR3 is TGTGCCAGCAGGCGACGACTGGGCGGACCCTACGAGCAGTACTTC. Protein: CASRRRLGGPYEQYF.

The J gene is TRBJ2-2, the V gene TRBV21-1; the table calls TRBD2, which could not be checked here. TRBV21-1 is listed as a pseudogene. This CDR3 comprises 16 residues. DNA of the CDR3: TGTGCCAGCAGCAAAGAGAGCGACGCGAACACCGGGGAGCTGTTTTTT. Translation: CASSKESDANTGELFF.

This clone was seen only a few times. This chain uses TRBV27 with TRBJ1-1; D ambiguous. This CDR3 is 8 amino acids long. The germline gives CDR1 MNHEY, CDR2 SMNVEV (reference sequence). V gave up 6 bases and J gave up 10 bases, with 3 bases separating them. The CDR3 is CASRIAFF. CDR3 nucleotides: TGTGCCAGCAGGATAGCTTTCTTT.

This clone was detected only once. The chain employs TRBV9 and TRBJ2-7, with 10 bases matching TRBD2. The CDR3 covers 16 residues. CDR1 and CDR2 from the germline V gene are SGDLS and YYNGEE. J lost 4 bases, V lost 6 bases, and 13 bases had no gene match. The CDR3 bases are TGTGCCAGCAAACAGAGGACAAGCGGGAGGGTTTACGAGCAGTACTTC. This encodes CASKQRTSGRVYEQYF. Variable domain in full (rest from reference TRBV9 and TRBJ2-7): DSGVTQTPKHLITATGQRVTLRCSPRSGDLSVYWYQQSLDQGLQFLIQYYNGEERAKGNILERFSAQQFPDLHSELNLSSLELGDSALYFCASKQRTSGRVYEQYFGPGTRLTVT.

The V and J genes are TRBV27 and TRBJ2-2; D is undetermined. V was cut by 5 bases and J by 4 bases, with 8 bases left in between. The CDR3 has 13 residues. The germline CDR1 and CDR2 sequences are MNHEY and SMNVEV (reference sequence). The CDR3 DNA is TGTGCCAGCAGTCCCTCAAGCACCGGGGAGCTGTTTTTT. It encodes CASSPSSTGELFF.

This clone has just one count. CDR3 sequence reads: CASRADSSYEQYF. For the CDR3, the DNA is TGTGCCAGCAGGGCGGACAGCTCCTACGAGCAGTACTTC. This chain links TRBV28 with TRBJ2-7; maybe TRBD1 (6 bases). Trimming pared 6 bases from V and 0 bases from J, leaving 9 bases between. This CDR3 is 13 amino acids long. The germline V gene has CDR1 MDHEN and CDR2 SYDVKM.

This clone was seen once. The gene calls are TRBV10-3 and TRBJ1-1; D call uncertain. Germline V gene sequence: CDR1 ENHRY, CDR2 SYGVKD. Between the trimmed V and J ends, which lost 0 bases and 3 bases, there was a span of 2 bases. This CDR3 region has 12 residues. In DNA form, the CDR3 reads TGTGCCATCAGTGAGTCTGACACTGAAGCTTTCTTT. It codes for CAISESDTEAFF.

The rearrangement links TRBV7-9 to TRBJ1-1; TRBD1 aligns across 9 bases. Germline V CDR1 and CDR2: SEHNR, FQNEAQ (reference sequence). CDR3 length: 19 residues. J was trimmed by 5 bases and V by 5 bases; bases with no gene match: 21. CDR3 loop: CASSEYDLPQQGAWTEAFF. In nucleotides, the CDR3 is TGTGCCAGCAGCGAATACGACCTCCCTCAACAGGGGGCTTGGACTGAAGCTTTCTTT.

This chain connects TRBV4-1 to TRBJ2-7, with a tentative D call TRBD2 (6 bases). With 4 bases removed from V and 3 bases from J, the gap between germline ends came to 16 bases. Germline CDR1 reads MGHRA; CDR2 reads YSYEKL. The CDR3 has 15 residues. CDR3 bases: TGCGCCAGCAGCCTGGGACTTTCCTCCATCTACGAGCAGTACTTC. This sequence encodes CASSLGLSSIYEQYF.

The chain combines TRBV5-4 with TRBJ2-7; tentatively, D is TRBD1 (6 bases). V was trimmed by 4 bases and J by 5 bases, leaving 10 bases between them. Germline V gene data show CDR1 as SGHNT and CDR2 as YYREEE (reference sequence). This CDR3 is 12 amino acids long. The CDR3 protein is CASSLTGHEQYF. Written as DNA, the CDR3 is TGTGCCAGCAGCCTGACAGGACACGAGCAGTACTTC. The full variable domain, in which reference TRBV5-4 and TRBJ2-7 provide the parts outside the CDR3, is ETGVTQSPTHLIKTRGQQVTLRCSSQSGHNTVSWYQQALGQGPQFIFQYYREEENGRGNFPPRFSGLQFPNYSSELNVNALELDDSALYLCASSLTGHEQYFGPGTRLTVT.

This chain links TRBV9 with TRBJ1-1; D is unclear. CDR3 length: 15 residues. Germline CDR1 SGDLS, CDR2 YYNGEE. Trimming took 3 bases from V and 0 from J, leaving 12 bases between them. The CDR3 loop is CASSAVTGLNTEAFF. CDR3 DNA sequence: TGTGCCAGCAGCGCCGTTACCGGTCTGAACACTGAAGCTTTCTTT.

The chain recombines TRBV27 with TRBJ1-1, with TRBD1 identical over 8 bases. The CDR3 is made up of 14 amino acids. The V and J ends lost 3 bases and 7 bases, in that order; junction bases with no gene match: 7. The germline gives CDR1 MNHEY, CDR2 SMNVEV (reference sequence). The CDR3: CASSFGTGTSEAFF. The CDR3 region has the DNA TGTGCCAGCAGTTTCGGGACAGGTACCAGTGAAGCTTTCTTT.

CDR3: CASSEAAAGPTTNEKLFF. The DNA for the CDR3 is TGTGCCAGCAGTGAAGCCGCGGCGGGGCCAACAACTAATGAAAAACTGTTTTTT. This chain joins TRBV2 and TRBJ1-4; a weak D match, TRBD1 (5 bases). From germline, CDR1 is SNHLY and CDR2 FYNNEI. CDR3 length: 18 residues. Trimming removed 0 bases at V and 0 bases at J, with 14 bases between.

Note on this clone: Other DNA sequences from this sample encode an identical CDR3 as well. The chain is built from TRBV19 and TRBJ1-1, with D unresolved. Trimming stripped 3 bases from V and 1 base from J, with 6 bases between. Per the germline V gene, CDR1 is LNHDA and CDR2 is SQIVND (reference sequence). The CDR3 extends over 13 amino acids. CDR3 sequence reads: CASSIARNTEAFF. The DNA for the CDR3 is TGTGCCAGTAGTATTGCACGGAACACTGAAGCTTTCTTT.

The chain has TRBV5-5 and TRBJ2-7; TRBD1 is a possible D gene (5 bases). The CDR3 is 13 residues long. Between the trimmed V and J ends, which lost 0 bases and 6 bases, there was a span of 10 bases. The germline V gene has CDR1 SGHKS and CDR2 YYEKEE (reference sequence). In DNA form, the CDR3 reads TGTGCCAGCAGCTTGGCCGTCAGGGCCGAGCAGTACTTC. It specifies CASSLAVRAEQYF.

This chain connects TRBV15 to TRBJ2-7, with 8 bases that match TRBD2. The CDR3 spans 19 residues. The germline V gene encodes CDR1 LNHNV and CDR2 YYDKDF (reference sequence). V lost 3 bases, J lost 4 bases, and 20 bases stayed unmatched. The CDR3 region has the DNA TGTGCCACCAGCAGGGACGTGTCTACGGCAGCGGGAGTATCGTACGAGCAGTACTTC. Translating it yields CATSRDVSTAAGVSYEQYF.

About this clone: A much larger clone sits a single nucleotide away, making a read error possible. The V gene is TRBV6-5, the J gene TRBJ2-7; D remains unclear. Trimming stripped 4 bases from V and 2 bases from J, with 3 bases between. The CDR3 is 11 amino acids. Germline CDR1 reads MNHEY; CDR2 reads SVGAGI. The CDR3 DNA follows: TGTGCCAGCAGTTTGACCTACGAGCAGTACTTC. Protein: CASSLTYEQYF.

The chain recombines TRBV10-3 with TRBJ1-4; D gene unclear. Between the trimmed V and J ends, which lost 0 bases and 0 bases, there was a span of 11 bases. This CDR3 has 17 amino acids. CDR1 ENHRY and CDR2 SYGVKD come from the germline V gene. The chain's CDR3 is CAISESPTKATNEKLFF. Written as DNA, the CDR3 is TGTGCCATCAGTGAGTCGCCGACAAAGGCAACTAATGAAAAACTGTTTTTT.

The chain uses TRBV5-6 and TRBJ2-2, with D perhaps TRBD2 (5 bases). The germline V and J ends were trimmed by 3 bases and 2 bases, with 8 bases remaining between them. There are 14 residues in the CDR3. Germline values: CDR1 SGHDT, CDR2 YYEEEE. CDR3 sequence: CASSYTRNTGELFF. DNA for the CDR3: TGTGCCAGCAGCTATACTAGAAACACCGGGGAGCTGTTTTTT.

This chain links TRBV6-5 with TRBJ2-2; the D is unclear. Germline V gene sequence: CDR1 MNHEY, CDR2 SVGAGI. The V end was cut by 2 bases, the J end by 7 bases, with 8 bases between. CDR3 length: 13 amino acids. CDR3 DNA sequence: TGTGCCAGCAGTTACAAATATCTCGGGGAGCTGTTTTTT. Translating it yields CASSYKYLGELFF.

The J gene is TRBJ2-5, the V gene TRBV18; 8 nucleotides agree with TRBD1. This CDR3 is built from 15 residues. Germline CDR1 KGHSH, CDR2 LQKENI. V dropped 3 bases and J dropped 3; count of bases not matched to a gene: 6. CDR3 sequence reads: CASSPTRGREETQYF. The DNA of the CDR3 is TGTGCCAGCTCACCGACCAGGGGGCGCGAAGAGACCCAGTACTTC.

The J gene is TRBJ1-2, the V gene TRBV9; D perhaps matches TRBD1 (6 bases). The CDR3 runs 14 residues. Germline CDR1 SGDLS, CDR2 YYNGEE. V was pared by 3 bases and J by 8 bases, with 17 bases between. This CDR3 reads CASSAWGASDGYTF. CDR3 bases: TGTGCCAGCAGCGCTTGGGGGGCCTCGGACGGCTACACCTTC.

The chain links TRBV14 to TRBJ2-7; D may be TRBD1 (6 bases). Trimming took off 3 bases at V and 2 bases at J, with 14 bases between the two ends. This CDR3 contains 15 residues. Per the germline V gene, CDR1 is SGHDN and CDR2 is FVKESK. In nucleotides, the CDR3 is TGTGCCAGCAGCCATGGCCAGGGGTTTGCCTACGAGCAGTACTTC. Encoded protein: CASSHGQGFAYEQYF.

The chain couples TRBV25-1 to TRBJ2-7; TRBD1 aligns across 7 bases. CDR3 size: 13 residues. Trimming removed 4 bases from V and 3 bases from J; junction bases left unmatched: 3. Germline V CDR1 and CDR2: MGHDK, SYGVNS. The DNA for the CDR3 is TGTGCCAGCAGTGGCACAGGGGACTACGAGCAGTACTTC. This gives the protein CASSGTGDYEQYF.

The J gene is TRBJ2-1, the V gene TRBV6-5; 12 nucleotides match TRBD2. The CDR3 runs to 14 residues. Per germline, CDR1 MNHEY and CDR2 SVGAGI. With 10 bases clipped from V and 7 bases from J, the junction kept 8 bases outside the gene matches. This CDR3 reads CATTGLAGGNEQFF. The CDR3 DNA follows: TGTGCCACCACGGGTCTAGCGGGAGGGAATGAGCAGTTCTTC.

This clone was picked up a small number of times. Other DNA sequences in this specimen translate into the identical CDR3. The V gene is TRBV6-5, the J gene TRBJ1-3; no firm D call. The CDR3 is 11 residues long. Trimming took 11 bases from V and 4 from J, leaving 9 bases between them. CDR1 and CDR2 from the germline V gene are MNHEY and SVGAGI. CDR3 amino acids: CASTAGNTIYF. CDR3 nucleotide sequence: TGTGCCTCAACCGCCGGAAACACCATATATTTT.

The rearrangement uses TRBV7-6 and TRBJ1-5, with TRBD1 matching 9 bases. This CDR3 has 14 amino acids. Germline CDR1 and CDR2: SGHVS and FNYEAQ. The J segment lost 6 bases and the V segment lost 5 bases, leaving 5 bases of the junction unmatched. The CDR3 nucleotides read TGTGCCAGCAGCGAGGACAGGGGCGGTCAGCCCCAGCATTTT. Translating gives CASSEDRGGQPQHF. Full variable domain (remainder filled in from reference TRBV7-6 and TRBJ1-5): GAGVSQSPRYKVTKRGQDVALRCDPISGHVSLYWYRQALGQGPEFLTYFNYEAQQDKSGLPNDRFSAERPEGSISTLTIQRTEQRDSAMYRCASSEDRGGQPQHFGDGTRLSIL.

The genes are TRBV5-4 and TRBJ2-1, with TRBD2 matching over 10 bases. CDR1 SGHNT and CDR2 YYREEE come from the germline V gene (reference sequence). The CDR3 is made up of 15 amino acids. V lost 2 bases, J lost 6 bases, and 5 bases stayed unmatched. The CDR3 spells CASSFLAGVLNEQFF. The CDR3 DNA reads as TGTGCCAGCAGCTTTCTAGCGGGAGTCCTCAATGAGCAGTTCTTC.